The subject of this entry is one TCR beta chain. This CDR3 has 15 residues. Deletions cut 7 bases from V and 1 base from J, with 13 bases between. The germline CDR1 and CDR2 sequences are SNHLY and FYNNEI. Under the authors' procedure: Amplification from reference gene primers served as the basis for estimated nucleated cell counts. The table came from immunoSEQ multiplex PCR; TCRdb's copy has only in-frame clones and leaves some out. That table supplies the V and J calls and clone size; D and trimming were determined from the DNA. This sample has a few hundred thousand clones, with about 88% found just once. This specimen belongs to a study of blood T cell repertoires in COVID-19. At the level of the study: COVID-19 samples collected from the United States, Italy and Spain covered acute and convalescent phases. Sources were T cells, B-cell-depleted T cells, or PBMCs; the material itself was cDNA or gDNA.

This TCR was sampled from a man aged 60 to 69 with acute or convalescent COVID-19. The chain recombines TRBV2 with TRBJ2-2; TRBD2 is a possible D gene (6 bases). Sample: peripheral blood. The CDR3 protein is CASNAEGRNTGELFF. Written as DNA, the CDR3 is TGTGCCAGCAATGCGGAGGGTAGGAACACCGGGGAGCTGTTTTTT. Full variable domain (missing parts from reference TRBV2 and TRBJ2-2): EPEVTQTPSHQVTQMGQEVILRCVPISNHLYFYWYRQILGQKVEFLVSFYNNEISEKSEIFDDQFSVERPDGSNFTLKIRSTKLEDSAMYFCASNAEGRNTGELFFGEGSRLTVL.